A selection of T cell receptor beta chains follows, all from one sample in a study of Ad26.COV2.S vaccination and SARS-CoV-2 variants. Libraries were prepared by immunoSEQ multiplex PCR; TCRdb keeps only in-frame clonotypes and omits some of them. The data contain around 400,000 clones, roughly 90% of them singletons. Material: peripheral blood, obtained in a trial of Ad26.COV2.S vaccine versus placebo. These receptor sequences come from a person between 18 and 65 years old who received the Ad26.COV2.S COVID-19 vaccine or a placebo. Each CDR3 is given with its conserved first and last residue. Fields, in order: D gene, V gene, J gene, clone size, CDR3 protein, CDR3 DNA. The D gene is left open where the match is weak. Part of the rows lack a size; the others show once, few, many or a class for expanded clones.

>.|TRBV7-9|TRBJ2-7|.
CASSPGTEQYF
TGTGCCAGCAGCCCCGGGACAGAGCAGTACTTC
>.|TRBV30|TRBJ1-1|.
CAWRMKAEAFF
TGTGCCTGGAGGATGAAGGCTGAAGCTTTCTTT
>TRBD2|TRBV28|TRBJ2-7|.
CATQGGGSYEQYF
TGTGCCACCCAGGGCGGGGGCTCCTACGAGCAGTACTTC
>TRBD2|TRBV11-3|TRBJ2-3|.
CASSSGISGRDTQYF
TGTGCCAGCAGCTCCGGAATTAGCGGGAGAGATACGCAGTATTTT
>.|TRBV10-3|TRBJ1-1|.
CAISDNRALNTEAFF
TGTGCCATCAGTGATAACAGGGCGCTGAACACTGAAGCTTTCTTT
>TRBD2|TRBV3-1/TRBV3-2|TRBJ2-1|.
CASSQDSGTFYNEQFF
TGTGCCAGCAGCCAAGATAGCGGGACTTTCTACAATGAGCAGTTCTTC
>TRBD2|TRBV7-3|TRBJ2-5|.
CASSFSGRAGETQYF
TGTGCCAGCAGCTTTAGCGGGAGGGCCGGGGAGACCCAGTACTTC
>.|TRBV18|TRBJ2-7|.
CASSPQDRQGQYF
TGTGCCAGCTCACCACAAGATCGTCAGGGGCAGTACTTC
>.|TRBV7-9|TRBJ2-3|.
CASSLEAGRDTQYF
TGTGCCAGCAGCTTAGAGGCAGGGAGAGATACGCAGTATTTT
>.|TRBV4-1|TRBJ1-2|.
CASSQDPTRGYGYTF
TGCGCCAGCAGCCAAGACCCGACCAGGGGCTATGGCTACACCTTC
>.|TRBV9|TRBJ2-3|.
CASSVGPGADTQYF
TGTGCCAGCAGCGTAGGCCCTGGAGCAGATACGCAGTATTTT
>.|TRBV3-1/TRBV3-2|TRBJ2-5|.
CASSQELESLELGETQYF
TGTGCCAGCAGCCAAGAATTGGAGAGTTTGGAATTAGGGGAGACCCAGTACTTC
>TRBD1|TRBV7-9|TRBJ2-7|few
CASSSPGQGTYEQYF
TGTGCCAGCAGCTCGCCGGGACAGGGGACCTACGAGCAGTACTTC
>.|TRBV5-5|TRBJ2-7|.
CASSLGQGGFYEQYF
TGTGCCAGCAGCTTGGGACAGGGAGGTTTCTACGAGCAGTACTTC
>.|TRBV9|TRBJ2-7|.
CASSGSIGEYEQYF
TGTGCCAGCAGCGGGAGTATTGGGGAGTACGAGCAGTACTTC
>.|TRBV21-1|TRBJ2-1|.
CASSKDRRALHNEQFF
TGTGCCAGCAGCAAAGATCGGAGGGCCCTACACAATGAGCAGTTCTTC
>.|TRBV11-3|TRBJ1-1|.
CASSLVVNTEAFF
TGTGCCAGCAGCTTAGTGGTGAACACTGAAGCTTTCTTT
>TRBD2|TRBV11-2|TRBJ2-7|.
CASSLDQSGVGKREVYEQYF
TGTGCCAGCAGCTTAGATCAATCGGGCGTTGGTAAGCGGGAGGTGTACGAGCAGTACTTC
>TRBD2|TRBV19|TRBJ2-7|.
CASKTSGTLDEQYF
TGTGCCAGTAAGACTAGCGGGACCTTAGACGAGCAGTACTTC
>TRBD1|TRBV29-1|TRBJ2-7|.
CSAMSGTGGWGQYF
TGCAGTGCAATGAGCGGGACAGGGGGCTGGGGGCAGTACTTC
>.|TRBV7-2|TRBJ1-6|.
CASSNSRLPNSPLHF
TGTGCCAGCAGCAATAGCCGATTGCCGAATTCACCCCTCCACTTT
>.|TRBV11-3|TRBJ1-3|.
CASSPGTPGNTIYF
TGTGCCAGCAGCCCCGGGACACCGGGAAACACCATATATTTT
>.|TRBV5-1|TRBJ1-1|.
CASSFGRVNTEAFF
TGCGCCAGCAGCTTCGGGCGGGTGAACACTGAAGCTTTCTTT
>TRBD1|TRBV4-2|TRBJ2-7|.
CASSQDGTGTYEQYF
TGTGCCAGCAGCCAAGATGGGACAGGGACATACGAGCAGTACTTC
>.|TRBV7-9|TRBJ2-2|.
CASSLKGLGTGELFF
TGTGCCAGCAGCTTAAAGGGGCTCGGGACCGGGGAGCTGTTTTTT
>.|TRBV6-5|TRBJ1-1|.
CASSFNPENTEAFF
TGTGCCAGCAGTTTTAATCCAGAGAACACTGAAGCTTTCTTT
>.|TRBV7-2|TRBJ2-3|.
CASSLAPTKTDTQYF
TGTGCCAGCAGCTTAGCGCCCACTAAAACAGATACGCAGTATTTT
>.|TRBV27|TRBJ2-1|once
CASRSQRAKYNEQFF
TGTGCCAGCAGATCCCAGCGGGCTAAATACAATGAGCAGTTCTTC
>.|TRBV2|TRBJ2-1|once
CASNTGAYNEQFF
TGTGCCAGCAATACGGGCGCCTACAATGAGCAGTTCTTC
>.|TRBV7-7|TRBJ2-1|.
CASSLKGRDNEQFF
TGTGCCAGCAGCTTAAAAGGCAGGGACAATGAGCAGTTCTTC
>.|TRBV27|TRBJ2-3|.
CASSLGDSTDTQYF
TGTGCCAGCAGTTTGGGGGACAGCACAGATACGCAGTATTTT
>.|TRBV9|TRBJ2-7|.
CASSVGTTPSYEQYF
TGTGCCAGCAGCGTTGGGACAACTCCTTCCTACGAGCAGTACTTC
>TRBD1|TRBV4-3|TRBJ1-4|.
CASSGQMGGQLFF
TGCGCCAGCAGCGGGCAGATGGGGGGACAGTTGTTTTTT
>TRBD1|TRBV6-1|TRBJ1-6|.
CASSEVEGAIYSPLHF
TGTGCCAGCAGTGAAGTGGAGGGGGCGATTTATTCACCCCTCCACTTT
>TRBD2|TRBV5-6|TRBJ2-7|.
CASSLLSGRAYEQYF
TGTGCCAGCAGCTTGCTTAGCGGGAGGGCCTACGAGCAGTACTTC
>TRBD2|TRBV19|TRBJ2-2|.
CASKRGAYTGELFF
TGTGCCAGTAAGCGGGGGGCGTACACCGGGGAGCTGTTTTTT
>.|TRBV3-1/TRBV3-2|TRBJ2-1|.
CASSQPGGVRNEQFF
TGTGCCAGCAGCCAACCCGGGGGAGTTCGGAATGAGCAGTTCTTC
>.|TRBV7-9|TRBJ1-5|.
CASSLGEGNQPQHF
TGTGCCAGCAGCTTAGGAGAGGGAAATCAGCCCCAGCATTTT
>TRBD2|TRBV4-1|TRBJ2-7|.
CASSQVTGGYEQYF
TGCGCCAGCAGCCAAGTCACGGGGGGCTACGAGCAGTACTTC
>.|TRBV19|TRBJ2-5|.
CASSGSGLKTQYF
TGTGCCAGTAGTGGCTCCGGTTTGAAGACCCAGTACTTC
>.|TRBV7-6|TRBJ1-2|.
CASSLQGLLGYTF
TGTGCCAGCAGCCTCCAGGGGCTGCTAGGCTACACCTTC
>.|TRBV24-1|TRBJ2-7|.
CATSVTGTTEQYF
TGTGCCACCAGTGTAACAGGGACCACCGAGCAGTACTTC
>.|TRBV23-1|TRBJ2-7|.
CASSQSGGSYEQYF
TGCGCCAGCAGTCAATCAGGGGGCTCCTACGAGCAGTACTTC
>.|TRBV7-2|TRBJ2-3|.
CASSLDQGLGTDTQYF
TGTGCCAGCAGCTTAGATCAGGGCCTAGGCACAGATACGCAGTATTTT
>TRBD1|TRBV2|TRBJ2-7|.
CARRKPDRDSYEQYF
TGTGCCCGCCGGAAACCGGACAGGGACTCCTACGAGCAGTACTTC
>.|TRBV11-2|TRBJ2-7|.
CASSLGGGTASYEQYF
TGTGCCAGCAGCTTAGGTGGCGGGACGGCCTCCTACGAGCAGTACTTC
>TRBD2|TRBV3-1/TRBV3-2|TRBJ2-1|.
CASSHPGLAEGREQFF
TGTGCCAGCAGCCATCCGGGACTAGCGGAGGGCCGTGAGCAGTTCTTC
>TRBD1|TRBV6-5|TRBJ1-2|.
CASSLTGAGYGYTF
TGTGCCAGCAGCCTAACAGGGGCCGGTTATGGCTACACCTTC
>TRBD1|TRBV4-3|TRBJ2-7|.
CASSPSDRAFYEQYF
TGCGCCAGCAGCCCATCCGACAGGGCGTTCTACGAGCAGTACTTC
>.|TRBV10-3|TRBJ2-5|.
CAISELPEQETQYF
TGTGCCATCAGTGAGTTGCCTGAACAAGAGACCCAGTACTTC
>TRBD2|TRBV29-1|TRBJ2-7|.
CSVVTSGQYEQYF
TGCAGCGTTGTGACTAGCGGGCAATACGAGCAGTACTTC
>.|TRBV9|TRBJ2-5|once
CASSAPWAGRSQETQYF
TGTGCCAGCAGCGCCCCCTGGGCAGGGCGATCTCAAGAGACCCAGTACTTC
>.|TRBV18|TRBJ1-2|.
CASSPGRTATLNYGYTF
TGTGCCAGCTCACCGGGGCGGACAGCGACCCTTAACTATGGCTACACCTTC